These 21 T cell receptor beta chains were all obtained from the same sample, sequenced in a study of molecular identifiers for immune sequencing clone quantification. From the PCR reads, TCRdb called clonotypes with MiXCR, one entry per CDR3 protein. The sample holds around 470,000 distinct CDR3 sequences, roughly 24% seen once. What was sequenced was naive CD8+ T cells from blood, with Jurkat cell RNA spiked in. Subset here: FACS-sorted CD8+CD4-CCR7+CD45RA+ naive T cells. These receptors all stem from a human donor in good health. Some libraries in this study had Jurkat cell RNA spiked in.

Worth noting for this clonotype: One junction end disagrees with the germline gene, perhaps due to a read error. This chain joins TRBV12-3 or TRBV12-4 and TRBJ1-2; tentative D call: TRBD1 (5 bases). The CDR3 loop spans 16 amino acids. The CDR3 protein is CGSSEYRDSGSYGYTF. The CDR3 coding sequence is TGTGGCAGCAGTGAATATCGGGACTCAGGCTCCTATGGCTACACCTTC.

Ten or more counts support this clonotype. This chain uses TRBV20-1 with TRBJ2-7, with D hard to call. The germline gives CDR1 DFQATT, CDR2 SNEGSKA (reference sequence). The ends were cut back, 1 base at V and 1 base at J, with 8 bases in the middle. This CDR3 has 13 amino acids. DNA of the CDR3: TGCAGTGCTAGAGGGTGGGGTTCCTACGAGCAGTACTTC. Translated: CSARGWGSYEQYF.

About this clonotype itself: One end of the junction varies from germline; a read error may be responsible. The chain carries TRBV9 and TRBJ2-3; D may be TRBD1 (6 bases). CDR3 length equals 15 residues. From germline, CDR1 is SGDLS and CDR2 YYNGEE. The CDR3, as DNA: TGTGCCAGCAGCGTAGCAGGGGTCAGCGCAGATACGCAGTGTTTT. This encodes CASSVAGVSADTQCF.

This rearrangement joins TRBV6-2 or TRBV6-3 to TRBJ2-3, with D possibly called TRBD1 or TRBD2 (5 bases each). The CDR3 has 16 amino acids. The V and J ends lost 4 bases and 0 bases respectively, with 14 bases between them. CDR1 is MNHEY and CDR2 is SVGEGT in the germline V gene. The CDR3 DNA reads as TGTGCCAGCAGTTGGCATCAGGGAGCAAGCACAGATACGCAGTATTTT. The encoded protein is CASSWHQGASTDTQYF.

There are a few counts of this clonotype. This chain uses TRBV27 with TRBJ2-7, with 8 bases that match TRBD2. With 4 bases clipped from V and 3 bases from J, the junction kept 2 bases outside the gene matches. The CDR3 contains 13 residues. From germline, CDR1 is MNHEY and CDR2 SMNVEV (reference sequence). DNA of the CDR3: TGTGCCAGCAGTTCGGGAGGGGACTACGAGCAGTACTTC. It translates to CASSSGGDYEQYF.

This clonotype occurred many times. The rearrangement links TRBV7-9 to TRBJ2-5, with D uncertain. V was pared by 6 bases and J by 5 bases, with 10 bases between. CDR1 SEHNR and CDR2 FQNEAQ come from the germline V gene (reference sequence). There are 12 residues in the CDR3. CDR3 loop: CASSGVRETQYF. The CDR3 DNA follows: TGTGCCAGCAGTGGAGTGAGGGAGACCCAGTACTTC.

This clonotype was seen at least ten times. The CDR3 loop is CASSQDTMTAYYEQYF. The DNA for the CDR3 is TGCGCCAGCAGCCAAGATACCATGACTGCCTACTACGAGCAGTACTTC. The genes are TRBV4-3 and TRBJ2-7, with D unclear. The CDR3 consists of 16 residues. Trimming stripped 0 bases from V and 3 bases from J, with 15 bases between. From germline, CDR1 is LGHNA and CDR2 YSLEER.

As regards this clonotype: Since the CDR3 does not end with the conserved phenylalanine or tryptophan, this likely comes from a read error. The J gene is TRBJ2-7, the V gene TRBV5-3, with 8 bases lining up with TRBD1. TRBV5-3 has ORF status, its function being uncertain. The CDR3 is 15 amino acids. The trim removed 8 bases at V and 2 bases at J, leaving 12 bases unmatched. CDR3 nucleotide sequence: TGTGCCAGCAGCCTCGCGACAGGGGTACCCTACGAGCAGTACCTC. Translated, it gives CASSLATGVPYEQYL.

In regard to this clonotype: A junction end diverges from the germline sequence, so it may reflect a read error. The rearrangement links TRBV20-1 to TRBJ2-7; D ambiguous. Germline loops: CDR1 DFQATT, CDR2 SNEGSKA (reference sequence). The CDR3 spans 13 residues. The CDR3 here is CRARVVTDYEQYF. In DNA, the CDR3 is TGCAGAGCTAGAGTGGTGACCGACTACGAGCAGTACTTC.

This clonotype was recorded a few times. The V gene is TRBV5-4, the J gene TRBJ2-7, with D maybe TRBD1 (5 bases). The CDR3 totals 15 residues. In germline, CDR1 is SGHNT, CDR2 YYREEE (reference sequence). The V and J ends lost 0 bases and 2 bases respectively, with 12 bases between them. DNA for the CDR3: TGTGCCAGCAGCTTGGGGGGCGTTGTACCCTACGAGCAGTACTTC. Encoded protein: CASSLGGVVPYEQYF.

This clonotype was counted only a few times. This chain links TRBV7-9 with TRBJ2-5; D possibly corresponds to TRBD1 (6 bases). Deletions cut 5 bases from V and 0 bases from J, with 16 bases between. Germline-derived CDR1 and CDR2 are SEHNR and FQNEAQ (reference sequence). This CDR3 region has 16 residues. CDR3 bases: TGTGCCAGCAGCCAATTGACAGGAGGAAACCAAGAGACCCAGTACTTC. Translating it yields CASSQLTGGNQETQYF.

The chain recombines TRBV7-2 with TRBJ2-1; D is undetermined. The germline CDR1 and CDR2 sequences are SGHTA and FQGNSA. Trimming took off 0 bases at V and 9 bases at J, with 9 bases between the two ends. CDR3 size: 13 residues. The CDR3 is CASSLAPHFEQFF. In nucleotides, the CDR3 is TGTGCCAGCAGCTTAGCGCCACATTTTGAGCAGTTCTTC.

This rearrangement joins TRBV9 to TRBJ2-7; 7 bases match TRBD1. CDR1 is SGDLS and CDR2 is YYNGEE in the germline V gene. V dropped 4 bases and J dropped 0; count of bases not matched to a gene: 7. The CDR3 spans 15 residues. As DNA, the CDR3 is TGTGCCAGCAGCCCAGATGGACAGGTCTCCTACGAGCAGTACTTC. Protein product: CASSPDGQVSYEQYF.

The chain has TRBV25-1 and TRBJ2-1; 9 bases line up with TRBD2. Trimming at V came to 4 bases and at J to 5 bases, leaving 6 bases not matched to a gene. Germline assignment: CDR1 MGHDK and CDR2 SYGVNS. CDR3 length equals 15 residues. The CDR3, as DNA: TGTGCCAGCAGTGGAGGGCTAGCGGGGAACAATGAGCAGTTCTTC. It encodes CASSGGLAGNNEQFF. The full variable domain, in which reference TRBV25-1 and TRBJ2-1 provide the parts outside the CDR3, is EADIYQTPRYLVIGTGKKITLECSQTMGHDKMYWYQQDPGMELHLIHYSYGVNSTEKGDLSSESTVSRIRTEHFPLTLESARPSHTSQYLCASSGGLAGNNEQFFGPGTRLTVL.

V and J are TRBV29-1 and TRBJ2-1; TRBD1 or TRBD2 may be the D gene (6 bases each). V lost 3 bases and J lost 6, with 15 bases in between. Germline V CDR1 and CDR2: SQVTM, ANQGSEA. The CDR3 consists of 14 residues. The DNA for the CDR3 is TGCAGCGTTGATGGGGGGCAGGGGAGCAATGAGCAGTTCTTC. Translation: CSVDGGQGSNEQFF.

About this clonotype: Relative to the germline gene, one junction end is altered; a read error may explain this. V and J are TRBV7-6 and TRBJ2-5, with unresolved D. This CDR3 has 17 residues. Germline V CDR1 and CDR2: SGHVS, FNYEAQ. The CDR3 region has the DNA TGTGCCGGCAGCTTAACCGGACCCCTGGCAGATCAAGAGACCCAGTACTTC. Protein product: CAGSLTGPLADQETQYF.

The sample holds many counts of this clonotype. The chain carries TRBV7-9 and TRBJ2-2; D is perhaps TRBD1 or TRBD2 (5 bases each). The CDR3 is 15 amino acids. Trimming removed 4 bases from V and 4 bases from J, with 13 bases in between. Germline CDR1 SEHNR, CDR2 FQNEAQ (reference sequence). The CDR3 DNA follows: TGTGCCAGCAGCTCATTACGGGGCGGCACCGGGGAGCTGTTTTTT. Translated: CASSSLRGGTGELFF.

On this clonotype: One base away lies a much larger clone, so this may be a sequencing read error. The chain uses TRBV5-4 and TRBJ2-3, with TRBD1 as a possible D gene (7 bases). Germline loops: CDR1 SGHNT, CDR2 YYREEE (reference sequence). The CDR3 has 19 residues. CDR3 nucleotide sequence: TGTGCCAGCGGCTTGGCAGGGGGGCCAACTTCATTTAGCACAGATACGCAGTATTTT. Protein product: CASGLAGGPTSFSTDTQYF.

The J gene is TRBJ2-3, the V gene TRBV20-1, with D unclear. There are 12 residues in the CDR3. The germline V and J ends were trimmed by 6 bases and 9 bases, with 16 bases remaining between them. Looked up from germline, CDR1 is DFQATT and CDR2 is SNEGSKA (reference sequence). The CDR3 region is CSANDQERTQYF. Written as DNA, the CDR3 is TGCAGTGCCAATGATCAGGAGAGGACGCAGTATTTT.

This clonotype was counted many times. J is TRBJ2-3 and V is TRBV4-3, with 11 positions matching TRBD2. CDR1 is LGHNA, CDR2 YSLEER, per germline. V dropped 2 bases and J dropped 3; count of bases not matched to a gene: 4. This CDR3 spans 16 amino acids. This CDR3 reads CASSQLLAGDTDTQYF. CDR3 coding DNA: TGCGCCAGCAGCCAACTACTAGCGGGGGATACAGATACGCAGTATTTT.

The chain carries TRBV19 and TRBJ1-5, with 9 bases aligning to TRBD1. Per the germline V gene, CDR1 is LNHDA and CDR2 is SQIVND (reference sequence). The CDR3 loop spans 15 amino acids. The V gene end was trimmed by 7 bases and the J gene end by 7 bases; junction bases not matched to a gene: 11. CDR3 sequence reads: CASTPIGTGLQPQHF. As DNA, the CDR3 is TGTGCCAGTACCCCAATCGGGACAGGGCTCCAGCCCCAGCATTTT.